The 5 T cell receptor beta chains presented below share a single source sample, sequenced in a study of cytomegalovirus exposure and HLA in healthy donors. With 60 Vbeta and 13 Jbeta primers, the PCR was carried out. TCRdb's copy holds only in-frame clones and misses some; the assay was immunoSEQ multiplex PCR. The sample holds 95,000 to 120,000 clones, 70% to 85% seen once. Sequencing was performed on PBMCs. All receptors come from a woman aged 18-29 years in good health and CMV-seronegative.

This clone was observed a few times. The chain recombines TRBV5-5 with TRBJ1-3; possibly TRBD1 for D (5 bases). Trimming shortened V by 4 bases and J by 0 bases, and 11 bases separated the two germline ends. The germline CDR1 and CDR2 sequences are SGHKS and YYEKEE (reference sequence). This CDR3 comprises 15 residues. The CDR3 spells CASSRRDSSGNTIYF. Written as DNA, the CDR3 is TGTGCCAGCAGCCGACGGGACTCCTCTGGAAACACCATATATTTT.

The table lists this clone with a few counts. The rearrangement joins TRBV10-3 to TRBJ1-1, with TRBD1 matching over 7 bases. Germline CDR1 ENHRY, CDR2 SYGVKD. This CDR3 comprises 16 residues. V lost 0 bases, J lost 0 bases, and 4 bases stayed unmatched. Here the CDR3 DNA reads TGTGCCATCAGTGAGTCGAGGGGGCATATGAACACTGAAGCTTTCTTT. Its protein product is CAISESRGHMNTEAFF.

The chain couples TRBV18 to TRBJ2-7; D is ambiguous. The V end lost 2 bases, the J end lost 1 base, and 9 bases lay between the germline ends. Germline assignment: CDR1 KGHSH and CDR2 LQKENI. The CDR3 sequence is 14 residues long. The CDR3 DNA sequence: TGTGCCAGCTCACCAACTATCGGGTCCTACGAGCAGTACGTC. The encoded protein is CASSPTIGSYEQYV.

The chain couples TRBV9 to TRBJ2-7, with TRBD2 as a possible D gene (6 bases). The germline CDR1 and CDR2 sequences are SGDLS and YYNGEE. The CDR3 loop spans 16 amino acids. V lost 0 bases and J 2 bases, leaving 15 bases between the germline ends. For the CDR3, the DNA is TGTGCCAGCAGCGTAGGGGCTGGTAGCGGCCCCTACGAGCAGTACTTC. Translation: CASSVGAGSGPYEQYF.

J is TRBJ2-1 and V is TRBV28; possible D gene TRBD1, 6 bases. Germline lookup yields CDR1 MDHEN and CDR2 SYDVKM. The V gene lost 4 bases and the J gene lost 7 bases, with 14 bases spanning the gap. The length of the CDR3 is 14 residues. CDR3 coding DNA: TGTGCCAGCAGTTCCAGGGGTCCTTGGAATGAGCAGTTCTTC. This sequence encodes CASSSRGPWNEQFF.